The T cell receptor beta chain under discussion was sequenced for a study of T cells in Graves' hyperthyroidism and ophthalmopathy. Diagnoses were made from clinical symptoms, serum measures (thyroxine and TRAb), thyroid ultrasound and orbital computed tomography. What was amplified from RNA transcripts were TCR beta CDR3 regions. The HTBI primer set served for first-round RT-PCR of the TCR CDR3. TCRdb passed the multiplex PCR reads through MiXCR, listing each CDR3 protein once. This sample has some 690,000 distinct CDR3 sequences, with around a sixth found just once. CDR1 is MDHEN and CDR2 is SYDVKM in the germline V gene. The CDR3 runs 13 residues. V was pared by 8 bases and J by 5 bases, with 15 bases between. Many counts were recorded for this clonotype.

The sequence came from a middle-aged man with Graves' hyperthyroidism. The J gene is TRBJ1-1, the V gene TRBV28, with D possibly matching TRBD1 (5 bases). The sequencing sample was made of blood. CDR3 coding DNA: TGTGCCAGCGCGCGGACCGGGGGGACTGAAGCTTTCTTT. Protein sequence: CASARTGGTEAFF.